A selection of T cell receptor beta chains follows, all from one sample in a study of CXCR3-negative and CXCR3-positive naive CD8 T cells. Following a re-call of the 5' RACE reads, TCRdb has one entry per CDR3 protein and lacks DNA. The data show 70,000 to 95,000 distinct CDR3 sequences, and the top ten clones hold around 1.7%. The sequenced sample consisted of naive CXCR3- CD8+ T cells from blood. These receptors came from a human donor in good health. Some clones in this sample may be carry-over from other donors' samples. CDR3s include the opening cysteine and the closing phenylalanine or tryptophan.

CDR3 protein: CASSQDGGNTIYF; J gene: TRBJ1-3; V gene: TRBV4-1
CDR3 protein: CSARLWRSYNEQFF; J gene: TRBJ2-1; V gene: TRBV20-1
CDR3 protein: CASSPVGGAYEQYF; J gene: TRBJ2-7; V gene: TRBV28
CDR3 protein: CASSVRESQETQYF; J gene: TRBJ2-5; V gene: TRBV7-7
CDR3 protein: CASSFGGVTWGQYF; J gene: TRBJ2-5; V gene: TRBV12-3/TRBV12-4
CDR3 protein: CAGTTGFMSSPLHF; J gene: TRBJ1-6; V gene: TRBV2
CDR3 protein: CASSYLMTDGYYEQYF; J gene: TRBJ2-7; V gene: TRBV6-2/TRBV6-3
CDR3 protein: CASSPLAGLYNEQFF; J gene: TRBJ2-1; V gene: TRBV13
CDR3 protein: CASSLLAGGLRAYNEQFF; J gene: TRBJ2-1; V gene: TRBV27
CDR3 protein: CSVDGRSGDQETQYF; J gene: TRBJ2-5; V gene: TRBV29-1
CDR3 protein: CASSYSTGAPQPQHF; J gene: TRBJ1-5; V gene: TRBV12-3/TRBV12-4
CDR3 protein: CASSLLPETQYF; J gene: TRBJ2-5; V gene: TRBV7-9
CDR3 protein: CASSLEPASSYNEQFF; J gene: TRBJ2-1; V gene: TRBV27
CDR3 protein: CASSLRDLGDYNEQFF; J gene: TRBJ2-1; V gene: TRBV21-1
CDR3 protein: CSVEAGGSYNEQFF; J gene: TRBJ2-1; V gene: TRBV29-1
CDR3 protein: CATFPLRGQETQYF; J gene: TRBJ2-5; V gene: TRBV28